In this sample, the clone carrying this T cell receptor beta chain turned up a few times. The antigen is not known. This entry is derived from a study of response to subunit inactivated influenza vaccine. Regarding the study as a whole: A suggestion made by the authors is that each seasonal influenza vaccination recruits few new T cells.

TCRdb fed the RT-PCR reads into MiXCR, producing one record per CDR3 protein. The top ten hold 13% of the sample, which has under 550,000 distinct CDR3 sequences, around 8% seen once. The CDR3 covers 11 residues. Between the trimmed V and J ends, which lost 6 bases and 6 bases, there was a span of 9 bases. Germline CDR1 reads DFQATT; CDR2 reads SNEGSKA (reference sequence). This clonotype was sampled from a man aged 50-75 years who received an inactivated influenza vaccine. The chain links TRBV20-1 to TRBJ2-4; D gene unclear. Source: PBMCs from blood, taken 23 months after vaccination. The CDR3 is CSAEQLNIQYF. The CDR3 DNA follows: TGCAGTGCGGAGCAATTAAACATTCAGTACTTC.